The 27 T cell receptor beta chains given below trace back to one sample, sequenced in a study of T cells after yellow fever vaccination (dated by TCRdb to between 2017 and 2020). The meaning of the sample's treatment or condition label: live attenuated yellow fever vaccine strain. Library prep was done by 5' RACE. Instrument used: Illumina HiSeq 2500. The public sequencing data were trimmed at Q25 with fastp and processed into clonotypes with MiXCR by TCRdb, which kept only in-frame beta chains. CDR3 protein duplicates are merged, each entry listing the most common genes and DNA. For this sample the table gives just under 600,000 distinct CDR3 sequences, of which approximately 15% were detected only once. The leading ten clones occupy roughly an eighth of the sample. The source material was PBMCs, sampled on the day of the yellow fever booster vaccination. These TCRs come from a man aged 25 to 40 who received the YFV17D yellow fever vaccine.

The gene calls are TRBV7-6 and TRBJ2-7; D uncertain. Trimming removed 2 bases from V and 6 bases from J, with 11 bases in between. The CDR3 consists of 13 residues. Germline CDR1 and CDR2: SGHVS and FNYEAQ. CDR3 coding DNA: TGTGCCAGCAGCTTATCTAACGGTGCCGAGCAGTACTTC. Its protein product is CASSLSNGAEQYF.

The chain recombines TRBV4-3 with TRBJ2-1; D unclear. The germline CDR1 and CDR2 sequences are LGHNA and YSLEER. The CDR3 extends over 12 amino acids. V gave up 0 bases and J gave up 9 bases, with 6 bases separating them. The CDR3 loop is CASSQDLGEQFF. The CDR3 nucleotides are TGCGCCAGCAGCCAAGATTTGGGTGAGCAGTTCTTC.

This clonotype was seen a few times. The chain couples TRBV27 to TRBJ2-1; D is ambiguous. Germline CDR1 reads MNHEY; CDR2 reads SMNVEV (reference sequence). The CDR3 is 15 amino acids. Deletions cut 0 bases from V and 8 bases from J, with 14 bases between. The CDR3: CASSLSSLMGYEQFF. The CDR3 DNA is TGTGCCAGCAGTTTATCCTCCCTAATGGGTTATGAGCAGTTCTTC.

This chain connects TRBV7-2 to TRBJ1-5, with 8 positions matching TRBD1. There are 14 residues in the CDR3. Germline CDR1 SGHTA, CDR2 FQGNSA. V shed 5 bases, J shed 7 bases, and the junction held 7 bases outside the gene matches. The CDR3 here is CASSQSGGEQPQHF. The CDR3 DNA reads TGTGCCAGCAGCCAATCAGGGGGCGAGCAGCCCCAGCATTTT.

This chain joins TRBV15 and TRBJ1-2, with 9 bases that match TRBD1. Trimming at V came to 5 bases and at J to 12 bases, leaving 10 bases not matched to a gene. The germline CDR1 and CDR2 sequences are LNHNV and YYDKDF (reference sequence). CDR3 length: 13 amino acids. CDR3 sequence (DNA): TGTGCCACCAGCGGCCGGGACAGGGAGGCGAACACCTTC. Translation gives CATSGRDREANTF. The complete variable domain, with remaining parts taken from reference TRBV15 and TRBJ1-2, reads DAMVIQNPRYQVTQFGKPVTLSCSQTLNHNVMYWYQQKSSQAPKLLFHYYDKDFNNEADTPDNFQSRRPNTSFCFLDIRSPGLGDTAMYLCATSGRDREANTFGSGTRLTVV.

The chain combines TRBV24-1 with TRBJ1-1; possibly TRBD1 for D (5 bases). Per germline, CDR1 KGHDR and CDR2 SFDVKD. This CDR3 comprises 13 residues. Trimming stripped 2 bases from V and 10 bases from J, with 13 bases between. CDR3 amino acids: CATSDWAGKGAFF. The CDR3 coding sequence is TGTGCCACCAGTGATTGGGCAGGGAAGGGAGCTTTCTTT.

This chain links TRBV10-1 with TRBJ2-3; no reliable D call. CDR3 length equals 14 residues. CDR1 is WNHNN and CDR2 is SYGVQD in the germline V gene (reference sequence). V was trimmed by 3 bases and J by 1 base, leaving 8 bases between them. The CDR3 DNA reads TGCGCCAGCAGTGACCCCAGCGGCACAGATACGCAGTATTTT. The encoded protein is CASSDPSGTDTQYF.

The chain couples TRBV12-3 or TRBV12-4 to TRBJ1-5; D not resolved. V lost 3 bases and J lost 0, with 15 bases in between. CDR3 length equals 17 residues. CDR3 sequence: CASSFREVRGSNQPQHF. CDR3 nucleotide sequence: TGTGCCAGCAGTTTCCGCGAAGTCCGGGGTAGCAATCAGCCCCAGCATTTT.

This clonotype was picked up a small number of times. The chain is built from TRBV5-1 and TRBJ2-7; D remains unclear. Germline V gives CDR1 SGHRS, CDR2 YFSETQ. This CDR3 region has 17 residues. V was cut by 4 bases and J by 0 bases, with 20 bases left in between. The CDR3 reads CASSGSLQAVSSYEQYF. CDR3 DNA sequence: TGCGCCAGCAGCGGGTCCCTCCAGGCGGTTAGCTCCTACGAGCAGTACTTC.

This clonotype was observed a few times. V gene TRBV10-2 combines with J gene TRBJ1-6; no clear D. CDR3 length: 15 residues. Germline V gives CDR1 WSHSY, CDR2 SAAADI. Deletions cut 3 bases from V and 7 bases from J, with 13 bases between. For the CDR3, the DNA is TGCGCCAGCAGTGATCTCGGGTACTTCAATTCACCCCTCCACTTT. Protein product: CASSDLGYFNSPLHF.

The genes are TRBV5-1 and TRBJ2-3, with D tentatively TRBD1 (6 bases). Germline V CDR1 and CDR2: SGHRS, YFSETQ. The CDR3 totals 16 residues. V shed 4 bases and J shed 0 bases, with 15 bases lying between them. The DNA of the CDR3 is TGCGCCAGCAGCAGACTCGGACAGACCAGCACAGATACGCAGTATTTT. Its translation is CASSRLGQTSTDTQYF.

This clonotype has a handful of counts. The rearrangement links TRBV6-2 or TRBV6-3 to TRBJ2-1; 9 bases map to TRBD1. Germline V gives CDR1 MNHEY, CDR2 SVGEGT. J lost 6 bases, V lost 7 bases, and 7 bases had no gene match. CDR3 length: 14 amino acids. CDR3 amino acids: CASNIRQGGNEQFF. The CDR3 nucleotides are TGTGCCAGCAATATTCGACAGGGGGGCAATGAGCAGTTCTTC.

This clonotype has only a few counts. The chain is built from TRBV14 and TRBJ2-3; D call uncertain. Trimming left V 7 bases short and J 1 base short, with 15 bases between. Germline lookup yields CDR1 SGHDN and CDR2 FVKESK. CDR3 size: 15 residues. The CDR3 region is CASTSISACTDTQYF. The CDR3 nucleotides read TGTGCCAGCACCTCCATCAGCGCTTGCACAGATACGCAGTATTTT. The full variable domain, rest sourced from reference TRBV14 and TRBJ2-3, is EAGVTQFPSHSVIEKGQTVTLRCDPISGHDNLYWYRRVMGKEIKFLLHFVKESKQDESGMPNNRFLAERTGGTYSTLKVQPAELEDSGVYFCASTSISACTDTQYFGPGTRLTVL.

The chain has TRBV4-2 and TRBJ2-1; 7 bases are a match to TRBD2. Trimming took 0 bases from V and 10 from J; bases not matched to a gene: 3. The CDR3 consists of 13 residues. Germline V lookup: CDR1 LGHNA, CDR2 YNFKEQ. The CDR3 loop reads CASSQESSGEQFF. CDR3 bases: TGTGCCAGCAGCCAAGAAAGTAGCGGGGAGCAGTTCTTC.

In its sample, this clonotype was seen many times. The chain couples TRBV6-2 or TRBV6-3 to TRBJ2-1; D is unclear. V was shortened by 7 bases and J by 5 bases, with 9 bases between the two germline ends. There are 12 residues in the CDR3. Germline V lookup: CDR1 MNHEY, CDR2 SVGEGT. DNA for the CDR3: TGTGCCAGCACTCGACTGGACAATGAGCAGTTCTTC. Translating gives CASTRLDNEQFF.

This clonotype was observed a few times. The V call is TRBV20-1, the J call TRBJ1-1; D gene unclear. CDR1 is DFQATT and CDR2 is SNEGSKA in the germline V gene (reference sequence). The ends were cut back, 6 bases at V and 5 bases at J, with 10 bases in the middle. The CDR3 has 11 residues. The chain's CDR3 is CSAGSLTEAFF. Written as DNA, the CDR3 is TGCAGTGCCGGGAGTCTAACTGAAGCTTTCTTT.

Concerning this clonotype itself: The junction departs from germline at one end; a sequencing error may be responsible. The chain is built from TRBV12-3 or TRBV12-4 and TRBJ1-1; D may be TRBD1 (5 bases). CDR3 length: 14 amino acids. The CDR3: CASCLDGGLSEAFF. For the CDR3, the DNA is TGTGCCAGCTGTTTAGATGGGGGATTGTCTGAAGCTTTCTTT.

The chain couples TRBV20-1 to TRBJ1-2, with 8 bases aligning to TRBD1. V was pared by 3 bases and J by 4 bases, with 4 bases of the junction left unmatched. This CDR3 is built from 13 residues. Germline values: CDR1 DFQATT, CDR2 SNEGSKA (reference sequence). The CDR3 is CSARQGASYGYTF. The CDR3 nucleotides read TGCAGTGCTAGGCAGGGGGCTAGCTATGGCTACACCTTC.

The gene calls are TRBV20-1 and TRBJ2-7; weak D call: TRBD2 (5 bases). Germline values: CDR1 DFQATT, CDR2 SNEGSKA (reference sequence). The V end lost 1 base, the J end lost 1 base, and 11 bases lay between the germline ends. This CDR3 comprises 14 residues. The CDR3 reads CSARGVARSYEQYF. The CDR3 DNA follows: TGCAGTGCTAGAGGGGTAGCGCGGTCCTACGAGCAGTACTTC.

The rearrangement links TRBV27 to TRBJ1-6; 8 nucleotides align to TRBD1. CDR1 is MNHEY and CDR2 is SMNVEV in the germline V gene (reference sequence). After removal of 4 bases from V and 3 bases from J, the junction contained 8 bases not matched to a gene. The CDR3 consists of 17 residues. The CDR3 region is CASSSRTGFFYNSPLHF. DNA for the CDR3: TGTGCCAGCAGTTCGAGGACAGGGTTTTTCTATAATTCACCCCTCCACTTT.

The chain is built from TRBV11-2 and TRBJ2-3; D remains ambiguous. The CDR3 is 13 residues long. V lost 5 bases to trimming and J lost 6 bases, with 12 bases between them. Germline CDR1 is SGHAT and CDR2 is FQNNGV. CDR3 sequence (DNA): TGTGCCAGCAGCCGCCTCCGGCTTGATACGCAGTATTTT. It is translated as CASSRLRLDTQYF.

This clonotype was found a few times. The V gene is TRBV20-1, the J gene TRBJ2-1; TRBD2 matches at 10 bases. The V gene's germline CDR1 is DFQATT and CDR2 SNEGSKA (reference sequence). The CDR3 extends over 17 amino acids. The junction had 8 bases not matched to a gene; V was cut back by 1 base and J by 2 bases. The CDR3 is CSARVDSSGRPYNEQFF. The CDR3 DNA reads TGCAGTGCTAGAGTTGACTCTAGCGGGAGACCCTACAATGAGCAGTTCTTC.

This clonotype was seen a handful of times. This chain links TRBV5-6 with TRBJ2-5; a possible D gene is TRBD2 (5 bases). Per germline, CDR1 SGHDT and CDR2 YYEEEE. The CDR3 runs 14 residues. Trimming took 4 bases from V and 2 from J, leaving 12 bases between them. For the CDR3, the DNA is TGTGCCAGCAGCCCGGCGGGTGGGCAAGAGACCCAGTACTTC. Encoded protein: CASSPAGGQETQYF.

This clonotype appeared many times. V usage is TRBV12-3 or TRBV12-4 and J usage is TRBJ1-1, with no clear D. This CDR3 region has 12 residues. V was pared by 5 bases and J by 6 bases, with 10 bases between. CDR3 bases: TGTGCCAGCAGTCCTTCAGAGGCTGAAGCTTTCTTT. This codes for CASSPSEAEAFF.

This clonotype turned up a few times. CDR3 loop: CASSSGLAGGTEQFF. CDR3 nucleotides: TGTGCCAGCAGTTCCGGACTAGCGGGAGGAACCGAGCAGTTCTTC. This chain uses TRBV7-2 with TRBJ2-1; 14 bases align to TRBD2. V was pared by 6 bases and J by 10 bases, with 8 bases of the junction left unmatched. Germline loops: CDR1 SGHTA, CDR2 FQGNSA. The CDR3 runs to 15 residues.

This clonotype was recorded a few times. This sequence joins TRBV30 and TRBJ2-1; a possible D gene is TRBD1 (5 bases). Trimming shortened V by 2 bases and J by 8 bases, and 10 bases separated the two germline ends. CDR1 and CDR2 from the germline V gene are GTSNPN and SVGIG (reference sequence). The length of the CDR3 is 12 residues. The CDR3 DNA reads TGTGCCTGGAGTCAGGGATGGTATGAGCAGTTCTTC. It specifies CAWSQGWYEQFF.

This chain uses TRBV20-1 with TRBJ2-3, with TRBD2 as a possible D gene (6 bases). The CDR3 extends over 15 amino acids. V lost 5 bases and J 0 bases, leaving 15 bases between the germline ends. The germline V gene encodes CDR1 DFQATT and CDR2 SNEGSKA (reference sequence). This chain's CDR3 is CSACCLASSTDTQYF. CDR3 sequence (DNA): TGCAGTGCTTGCTGTCTAGCGTCTAGCACAGATACGCAGTATTTT.